Here is one TCR beta chain with its context. This clonotype was recorded many times. What antigen it recognizes has not been identified. Per-nucleotide qualities are absent, and no much larger clonotype sits a single base away. These data originate in a study of CD8+CD57+ T cells in acquired aplastic anemia (dated by TCRdb to the late 2010s). Study-level background: Extracted DNA from sorted CD4+ and CD8+ cells averaged around 3.3 ug, ranging from about 0.2 to 30 ug. A CD8+CD57+ expansion meant a frequency higher than the mean frequency seen in healthy subjects.

General study outcomes and caveats: Although twenty-nine CD8+ CDR3 sequences were shared by patients and controls, these sequences appeared highly expressed in patients and within the immunodominant clones of patients. Between patients and healthy controls, no significant difference in CD8+ Simpson's diversity was found (P=0.060).

Expansion of CD8+CD57+ cells had been shown by flow cytometry in the patients chosen for sequencing. Every patient had a diagnosis of severe acquired aplastic anemia based on International Study of Aplastic Anemia and Agranulocytosis and Camitta criteria. Patients had received no therapy at the time of blood sampling. TCR repertoires of sorted CD4+ and CD8+ blood T cells from severe aplastic anemia patients and healthy subjects were deep-sequenced in the study. In the USA, patient enrollment took place under clinicaltrials.gov protocols 00001620, 01623167, 00001397, 00071045, 00081523 and 00961064. Ficoll-Paque density gradient centrifugation was used to isolate peripheral blood mononuclear cells. Before DNA was extracted, CD4+ and CD8+ T cells were sorted using either FACS or magnetic beads. Between the V and J ends, shortened by 0 bases and 1 base respectively, the junction contains 15 bases. CDR1 and CDR2, per the germline V gene (reference sequence), are DFQATT and SNEGSKA. The CDR3 contains 16 residues, cysteine and phenylalanine counted. Only the CDR3 region is kept as DNA, spanning 48 bases read in frame from base 1.

Genomic DNA served as template for TCR beta VDJ combination and CDR3 sequence profiling. An Illumina HiSeq 2000 was the platform used for TCR repertoire sequencing. In the authors' own workflow: TRBV/TRBJ rearrangement plots, CDR3 size and DJ length profiles, and Simpson's diversity index were used to assess repertoires. Whichever DNA sequence was most abundant in the deep sequencing data was defined as the immunodominant clone. CDR3 amino acid sequences were screened for sharing across subjects and compared with published repertoires and the VDJdb database. Through fastp at Q25 and MiXCR, TCRdb rebuilt clones from the public reads, retaining in-frame beta chains. Records with the same CDR3 protein are collapsed into one entry carrying the most frequent genes and DNA. In this record, the V and J calls reflect TCRdb's handling and not the investigators' own analysis. The sample table shows a few hundred thousand distinct CDR3 sequences, and about half are seen once. 15% to 20% of the sample is in the top ten clones.

Material: sorted CD4+, CD8+, or CD8+CD57+ T cells (not recorded which) from PBMCs. Rearrangement joined TRBV20-1 to TRBJ2-5, and possibly TRBD1, on 5 matching bases. The TCR originated in a human donor with aplastic anemia. The DNA reads as follows: TGCAGTGCTAGAGATTTGGGCAGGACAACCCAAGAGACCCAGTACTTC. Translated, this is CSARDLGRTTQETQYF.